These 6 T cell receptor beta chains came from one sample sequenced in a study of blood T cell repertoires in COVID-19. Only in-frame clones appear in the TCRdb table, and some are missing; sequencing was by immunoSEQ multiplex PCR. The sample has roughly 100,000 clones, approximately 80% seen once. Sequencing used peripheral blood. Every receptor here comes from a human donor in a cohort sampled during active or convalescent COVID-19.

This clone has more than one count but fewer than ten. This chain joins TRBV9 and TRBJ1-4; 7 bases agree with TRBD1. The CDR3 spans 17 residues. Trimming took 2 bases from V and 0 from J; bases not matched to a gene: 7. Germline V gene sequence: CDR1 SGDLS, CDR2 YYNGEE. CDR3 nucleotide sequence: TGTGCCAGCAGCGTGACAGGGAAGTGCGCAACTAATGAAAAACTGTTTTTT. Translation: CASSVTGKCATNEKLFF.

The V gene is TRBV18, the J gene TRBJ2-3; 10 bases are shared with TRBD2. The V and J ends lost 0 bases and 3 bases, in that order; junction bases with no gene match: 3. CDR1 and CDR2 (germline): KGHSH, LQKENI. This CDR3 has 16 amino acids. CDR3 sequence: CASSPPSSGGTDTQYF. In DNA, the CDR3 is TGTGCCAGCTCACCACCCTCTAGCGGGGGTACAGATACGCAGTATTTT.

This chain joins TRBV10-3 and TRBJ2-5; 7 bases agree with TRBD1. Germline CDR1 and CDR2: ENHRY and SYGVKD. The CDR3 sequence is 15 residues long. With V trimmed by 5 bases and J by 0 bases, 6 bases remained unmatched. This CDR3 reads CAISLGQGDQETQYF. The CDR3 DNA reads as TGTGCCATCAGTCTAGGGCAGGGGGACCAAGAGACCCAGTACTTC.

The chain carries TRBV4-3 and TRBJ2-1; 7 bases are shared with TRBD1. Trimming took 1 base from V and 4 from J; bases not matched to a gene: 1. The CDR3 has 14 amino acids. Germline assignment: CDR1 LGHNA and CDR2 YSLEER. DNA of the CDR3: TGCGCCAGCAGCCAAGGGGACAGTTACAATGAGCAGTTCTTC. Translated: CASSQGDSYNEQFF.

This chain joins TRBV6-4 and TRBJ2-3, with 7 bases lining up with TRBD2. CDR1 and CDR2 from the germline V gene are MRHNA and SNTAGT. This CDR3 is built from 16 residues. Unmatched junction bases numbered 10, after V lost 6 bases and J lost 1 base. CDR3 sequence reads: CASSGYGEGGTDTQYF. CDR3 bases: TGTGCCAGCAGCGGCTACGGGGAGGGTGGCACAGATACGCAGTATTTT.

This chain connects TRBV3-1 (or the pseudogene TRBV3-2) to TRBJ1-3; D uncertain. In germline, CDR1 is LGHDT, CDR2 YNNKEL (reference sequence). There are 16 residues in the CDR3. Trimming removed 0 bases from V and 2 bases from J, with 11 bases in between. The CDR3 reads CASSQDTWLAGNTIYF. The CDR3 nucleotides read TGTGCCAGCAGCCAAGATACCTGGCTTGCTGGAAACACCATATATTTT.